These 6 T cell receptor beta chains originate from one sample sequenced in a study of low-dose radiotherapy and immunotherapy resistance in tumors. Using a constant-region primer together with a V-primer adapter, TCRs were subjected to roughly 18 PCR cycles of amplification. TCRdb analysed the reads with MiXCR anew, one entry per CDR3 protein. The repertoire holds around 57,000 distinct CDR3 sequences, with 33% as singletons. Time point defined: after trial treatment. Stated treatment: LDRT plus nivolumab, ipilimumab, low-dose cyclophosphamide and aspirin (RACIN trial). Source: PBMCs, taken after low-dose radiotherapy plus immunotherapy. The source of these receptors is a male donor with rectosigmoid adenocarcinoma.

The CDR3 loop reads CSARGTDNEQFF. The CDR3 nucleotides are TGCAGTGCTAGAGGGACAGACAATGAGCAGTTCTTC. The V gene is TRBV20-1, the J gene TRBJ2-1, with D maybe TRBD1 (6 bases). Trimming removed 1 base from V and 5 bases from J, with 6 bases in between. Germline values: CDR1 DFQATT, CDR2 SNEGSKA (reference sequence). The CDR3 runs 12 residues.

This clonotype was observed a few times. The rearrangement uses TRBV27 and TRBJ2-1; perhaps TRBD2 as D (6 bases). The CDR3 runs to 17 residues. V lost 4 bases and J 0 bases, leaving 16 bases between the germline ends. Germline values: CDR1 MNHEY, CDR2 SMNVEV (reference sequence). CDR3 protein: CASSSTSWRGSYNEQFF. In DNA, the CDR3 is TGTGCCAGCAGTTCAACTTCCTGGCGGGGCTCCTACAATGAGCAGTTCTTC.

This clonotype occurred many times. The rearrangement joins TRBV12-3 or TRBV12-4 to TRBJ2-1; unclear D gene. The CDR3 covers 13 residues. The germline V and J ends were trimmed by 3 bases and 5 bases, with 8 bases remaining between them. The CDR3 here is CASSLYSDNEQFF. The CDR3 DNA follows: TGTGCCAGCAGTTTGTACAGTGACAATGAGCAGTTCTTC.

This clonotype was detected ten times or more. CDR3 DNA: TGTGCCAGCAGTTACTCAGCGGAACCTTACAATGAGCAGTTCTTC. Encoded protein: CASSYSAEPYNEQFF. The V and J genes are TRBV6-2 or TRBV6-3 and TRBJ2-1; D possibly corresponds to TRBD2 (5 bases). The CDR3 contains 15 residues. Trimming removed 0 bases from V and 4 bases from J, with 10 bases in between. The germline V gene encodes CDR1 MNHEY and CDR2 SVGEGT.

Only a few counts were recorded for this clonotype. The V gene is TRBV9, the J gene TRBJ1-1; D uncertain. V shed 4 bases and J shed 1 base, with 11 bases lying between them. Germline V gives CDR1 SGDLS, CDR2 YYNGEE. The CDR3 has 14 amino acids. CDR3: CASSPQVGNTEAFF. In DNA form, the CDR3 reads TGTGCCAGCAGCCCCCAGGTTGGGAACACTGAAGCTTTCTTT. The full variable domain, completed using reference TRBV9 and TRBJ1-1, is DSGVTQTPKHLITATGQRVTLRCSPRSGDLSVYWYQQSLDQGLQFLIQYYNGEERAKGNILERFSAQQFPDLHSELNLSSLELGDSALYFCASSPQVGNTEAFFGQGTRLTVV.

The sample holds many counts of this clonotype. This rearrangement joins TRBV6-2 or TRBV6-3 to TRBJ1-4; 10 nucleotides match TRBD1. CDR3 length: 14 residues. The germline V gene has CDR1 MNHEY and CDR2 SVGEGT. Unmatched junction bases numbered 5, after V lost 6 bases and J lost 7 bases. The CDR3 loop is CASSSTGGGEKLFF. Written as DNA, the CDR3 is TGTGCCAGCAGCTCGACAGGGGGCGGTGAAAAACTGTTTTTT.